Each of the 13 T cell receptor beta chains below was sequenced from the same sample in a study of Ad26.COV2.S vaccination and SARS-CoV-2 variants (dated by TCRdb to the early 2020s). The library was prepared using the immunoSEQ multiplex PCR assay. The source is immuneACCESS, and TCRdb retained only in-frame sequences with V and J called. Part of the clones is not carried over; for the studies checked, unresolved V genes explain less than half of this, and the remainder is unexplained. Present in this sample are around 450,000 clones, approximately 87% of which were seen just once. The ten biggest clones cover around 3.6% of the sample. In light of the paper, this sample's treatment or condition label describes: about 20 received Ad26.COV2.S at low or high dose, single or two shots; several received placebo; per-sample allocation not given. For vaccine and placebo recipients, the sequenced repertoires came from samples collected on day 63 after the first injection.

This material consisted of peripheral blood, taken in a trial of Ad26.COV2.S vaccine versus placebo. Receptor source: a person between 18 and 59 years old who received the Ad26.COV2.S COVID-19 vaccine or a placebo.

CDR3 sequence: CASSIDGPEKLFF. CDR3 DNA sequence: TGTGCCAGTAGTATAGATGGGCCTGAAAAACTGTTTTTT. The chain is built from TRBV19 and TRBJ1-4; unclear D gene. Germline CDR1 and CDR2: LNHDA and SQIVND (reference sequence). With 0 bases removed from V and 7 bases from J, the gap between germline ends came to 6 bases. This CDR3 contains 13 residues.

The rearrangement joins TRBV7-2 to TRBJ2-7; 7 nucleotides agree with TRBD1. This CDR3 comprises 13 residues. CDR1 SGHTA and CDR2 FQGNSA come from the germline V gene. Trimming took 6 bases from V and 0 from J; bases not matched to a gene: 2. CDR3 loop: CASSTGASYEQYF. DNA for the CDR3: TGTGCCAGCAGTACAGGGGCCTCCTACGAGCAGTACTTC.

V usage is TRBV28 and J usage is TRBJ2-4; 7 bases align to TRBD1. V lost 5 bases to trimming and J lost 1 base; unmatched junction nucleotides: 5. Germline V gives CDR1 MDHEN, CDR2 SYDVKM. The CDR3 extends over 15 amino acids. This chain's CDR3 is CASSPQTGAKNIQYF. CDR3 DNA: TGTGCCAGCAGTCCCCAGACAGGGGCCAAAAACATTCAGTACTTC.

The rearrangement links TRBV7-9 to TRBJ1-1; 8 bases fit TRBD1. Per the germline V gene, CDR1 is SEHNR and CDR2 is FQNEAQ (reference sequence). The CDR3 spans 17 residues. After removal of 4 bases from V and 0 bases from J, the junction contained 10 bases not matched to a gene. CDR3 DNA: TGTGCCAGCAGCTCATTAGGGGCAGGGGGCATGAACACTGAAGCTTTCTTT. This encodes CASSSLGAGGMNTEAFF.

CDR3 sequence reads: CASSLASGQGRVYGYTF. The CDR3 DNA is TGTGCCAGCAGCTTAGCAAGCGGGCAGGGCCGAGTGTATGGCTACACCTTC. This chain joins TRBV7-2 and TRBJ1-2, with TRBD1 as a possible D gene (5 bases). This CDR3 has 17 residues. Germline V gene lookup returns CDR1 SGHTA and CDR2 FQGNSA. V was shortened by 0 bases and J by 5 bases, with 19 bases between the two germline ends.

The rearrangement joins TRBV9 to TRBJ1-6; D unresolved. CDR3 size: 14 residues. V lost 0 bases and J lost 9, with 10 bases in between. CDR1 SGDLS and CDR2 YYNGEE come from the germline V gene. The CDR3 bases are TGTGCCAGCAGCGTAGGCGACACGCTTTCACCCCTCCACTTT. Translated, it gives CASSVGDTLSPLHF.

This clone is a singleton in its sample. The chain recombines TRBV5-4 with TRBJ1-6; 7 bases map to TRBD1. There are 16 residues in the CDR3. In germline, CDR1 is SGHNT, CDR2 YYREEE (reference sequence). V was pared by 4 bases and J by 7 bases, with 11 bases of the junction left unmatched. CDR3 DNA: TGTGCCAGCAGCCGTCCCGGGACAGTGAAAAATTCACCCCTCCACTTT. Translating gives CASSRPGTVKNSPLHF. Based on the CDR3 plus reference TRBV5-4 and TRBJ1-6, the full variable domain is ETGVTQSPTHLIKTRGQQVTLRCSSQSGHNTVSWYQQALGQGPQFIFQYYREEENGRGNFPPRFSGLQFPNYSSELNVNALELDDSALYLCASSRPGTVKNSPLHFGNGTRLTVT.

The CDR3 reads CASSLGTHTQYF. In DNA, the CDR3 is TGTGCCAGCAGCTTAGGGACCCATACGCAGTATTTT. The genes are TRBV7-9 and TRBJ2-3, with no clear D. CDR3 length: 12 amino acids. The germline V gene encodes CDR1 SEHNR and CDR2 FQNEAQ (reference sequence). V was clipped by 1 base and J by 7 bases, with 6 bases between them. The full variable domain, in which reference TRBV7-9 and TRBJ2-3 provide the parts outside the CDR3, is DTGVSQNPRHKITKRGQNVTFRCDPISEHNRLYWYRQTLGQGPEFLTYFQNEAQLEKSRLLSDRFSAERPKGSFSTLEIQRTEQGDSAMYLCASSLGTHTQYFGPGTRLTVL.

The chain links TRBV27 to TRBJ1-1, with 7 bases aligning to TRBD1. J gave up 2 bases and V 5 bases, and 8 bases lay outside the gene matches. The CDR3 has 15 residues. Germline CDR1 and CDR2: MNHEY and SMNVEV (reference sequence). CDR3 protein: CASSPRDSDNTEAFF. DNA for the CDR3: TGTGCCAGCAGTCCCCGGGACAGTGACAACACTGAAGCTTTCTTT.

A single count supports this clone. The chain employs TRBV6-4 and TRBJ2-1; 7 bases are a match to TRBD2. Trimming cost V 0 bases and J 5 bases; bases outside gene matches: 10. The CDR3 extends over 17 amino acids. Looked up from germline, CDR1 is MRHNA and CDR2 is SNTAGT. CDR3 sequence reads: CASSDSLTLRGDNEQFF. CDR3 coding DNA: TGTGCCAGCAGTGACTCGCTGACCCTCCGGGGGGACAATGAGCAGTTCTTC.

The genes are TRBV5-6 and TRBJ1-2; 9 nucleotides agree with TRBD1. The CDR3 has 16 residues. In germline, CDR1 is SGHDT, CDR2 YYEEEE. Losses at the gene ends were 2 bases for V and 5 bases for J; bases not matched to a gene: 10. The CDR3 bases are TGTGCCAGCAGCTTAGGACAGGGGAATGTCTGGTATGGCTACACCTTC. It specifies CASSLGQGNVWYGYTF.

The rearrangement joins TRBV7-9 to TRBJ2-7; D tentatively reads TRBD1 or TRBD2 (5 bases each). The CDR3 extends over 13 amino acids. CDR1 and CDR2 from the germline V gene are SEHNR and FQNEAQ (reference sequence). V was pared by 1 base and J by 6 bases, with 10 bases between. CDR3 sequence (DNA): TGTGCCAGCAGCTTAGGTCAGGGACCCGAGCAGTACTTC. This sequence encodes CASSLGQGPEQYF.

The chain joins TRBV4-3 to TRBJ1-2; possible D gene TRBD1, 5 bases. Germline CDR1 is LGHNA and CDR2 is YSLEER. The length of the CDR3 is 14 residues. Deletions cut 1 base from V and 7 bases from J, with 13 bases between. CDR3 sequence (DNA): TGCGCCAGCAGCCAAGGGCAGGGCGGTGGTGGCTACACCTTC. Translated, it gives CASSQGQGGGGYTF.